The rows below give T cell receptor beta chains drawn from one sample of a study of regulatory T cells in long-lasting Graves disease. TCRdb reprocessed the multiplex PCR reads via MiXCR and lists one record per CDR3 protein. The profile shows some 250,000 distinct CDR3 sequences, under 20% of them singletons. These data were also filed under a second study, of T cells in Graves' hyperthyroidism and ophthalmopathy.

The sequenced sample was peripheral blood mononuclear cells (PBMCs), obtained at new diagnosis, from a patient treated with antithyroid drugs. The receptor source for this set is a woman younger than 45 with Graves disease. CDR3s include the opening cysteine and the closing phenylalanine or tryptophan. Fields, in order: V gene, D gene, CDR3 protein. The D gene is left open where the match is weak.

v_gene: TRBV29-1
d_gene: NA
CDR3aa: CSVSEKSYNPPLHF

v_gene: TRBV27
d_gene: NA
CDR3aa: CASSPGHYHEQFF

v_gene: TRBV11-2
d_gene: NA
CDR3aa: CASSLTTWGMNTEAFF

v_gene: TRBV5-1
d_gene: NA
CDR3aa: CASSLYSANYGYTF

v_gene: TRBV6-1
d_gene: TRBD1
CDR3aa: CASRRGTGAQPQHF

v_gene: TRBV6-1
d_gene: NA
CDR3aa: CASGSSGRRYNEQFF

v_gene: TRBV6-2/TRBV6-3
d_gene: NA
CDR3aa: CASSQGGGRTGELFF

v_gene: TRBV20-1
d_gene: TRBD1
CDR3aa: CSARDLGTGGVAYGYTF

v_gene: TRBV19
d_gene: NA
CDR3aa: CASSMGGEQFF

v_gene: TRBV11-2
d_gene: NA
CDR3aa: CASSLETRGGTEAFF

v_gene: TRBV19
d_gene: NA
CDR3aa: CASIAGGQKNEQFF

v_gene: TRBV4-1
d_gene: TRBD2
CDR3aa: CASSQDRGLTNTGELFF

v_gene: TRBV6-2/TRBV6-3
d_gene: NA
CDR3aa: CASSYSTGNQPQHF

v_gene: TRBV6-1
d_gene: NA
CDR3aa: CASRPFPGTPSYNEQFF

v_gene: TRBV5-1
d_gene: NA
CDR3aa: CASSLVGRPEYTEAFF

v_gene: TRBV6-1
d_gene: NA
CDR3aa: CASSAGWETQYF

v_gene: TRBV20-1
d_gene: TRBD1
CDR3aa: CSALETGGGSAFF

v_gene: TRBV5-1
d_gene: NA
CDR3aa: CASSLTVGGQPQHF

v_gene: TRBV20-1
d_gene: NA
CDR3aa: CSAKPPTLGHTEAFF

v_gene: TRBV12-3/TRBV12-4
d_gene: NA
CDR3aa: CASSSSRLGYTF

v_gene: TRBV6-1
d_gene: NA
CDR3aa: CASSNRDGRETQYF

v_gene: TRBV27
d_gene: TRBD1
CDR3aa: CASSTTRTGGEMNYGYTF

v_gene: TRBV2
d_gene: NA
CDR3aa: CASRSTRGLNTEAFF

v_gene: TRBV7-3
d_gene: NA
CDR3aa: CASSLTRNRWGRRSPLHF

v_gene: TRBV5-6
d_gene: TRBD2
CDR3aa: CASSPLLAGGLDTQYF

v_gene: TRBV5-6
d_gene: NA
CDR3aa: CASSLYFRGSAENTIYF

v_gene: TRBV4-1
d_gene: NA
CDR3aa: CASAHIAGHSDYGYTF

v_gene: TRBV20-1
d_gene: NA
CDR3aa: CSATEVGGQPQHF

v_gene: TRBV28
d_gene: NA
CDR3aa: CASSLWGGSNQPQHF

v_gene: TRBV12-3/TRBV12-4
d_gene: TRBD1
CDR3aa: CASSPHRGWYEQYF

v_gene: TRBV3-1
d_gene: TRBD1
CDR3aa: CASSQGTGQGRNEQFF

v_gene: TRBV20-1
d_gene: TRBD1
CDR3aa: CSAPRTGTNNSPLHF

v_gene: TRBV27
d_gene: NA
CDR3aa: CASSLQSSNQPQHF

v_gene: TRBV19
d_gene: NA
CDR3aa: CASSVKGGGYTF

v_gene: TRBV7-6
d_gene: TRBD1
CDR3aa: CASSNQGASVYGYTF

v_gene: TRBV5-1
d_gene: NA
CDR3aa: CASSLENFGYTF

v_gene: TRBV7-3
d_gene: TRBD2
CDR3aa: CASGRGGLDGELFF

v_gene: TRBV20-1
d_gene: TRBD1
CDR3aa: CSAEGQGAYTGELFF

v_gene: TRBV7-2
d_gene: TRBD1
CDR3aa: CASSYRDRLSEQYF

v_gene: TRBV30
d_gene: NA
CDR3aa: CAPQPPQAFF

v_gene: TRBV14
d_gene: TRBD1
CDR3aa: CASSNPGQGHYEQYF

v_gene: TRBV2
d_gene: TRBD2
CDR3aa: CASSAFAAGGETQYF

v_gene: TRBV7-2
d_gene: TRBD2
CDR3aa: CASSHSGGARETQYF

v_gene: TRBV6-1
d_gene: TRBD1
CDR3aa: CASSDITGGLINTEAFF

v_gene: TRBV12-3/TRBV12-4
d_gene: NA
CDR3aa: CASSPSPGTSSGANVLTF

v_gene: TRBV29-1
d_gene: NA
CDR3aa: CSVALTAGADQPQHF

v_gene: TRBV19
d_gene: NA
CDR3aa: CASSKPQVGTEAFF

v_gene: TRBV7-9
d_gene: NA
CDR3aa: CASSLAGRGGTEAFF

v_gene: TRBV20-1
d_gene: TRBD2
CDR3aa: CSARFSGSGEQYF

v_gene: TRBV5-4
d_gene: TRBD1
CDR3aa: CASSREGTGDTGELFF

v_gene: TRBV4-1
d_gene: TRBD1
CDR3aa: CASNSGQGLRGYTF

v_gene: TRBV12-3/TRBV12-4
d_gene: NA
CDR3aa: CASSLTGNNYGYTF

v_gene: TRBV2
d_gene: TRBD1
CDR3aa: CARPGQGPAKTQYF

v_gene: TRBV6-5
d_gene: TRBD1
CDR3aa: CASSSLTGLGQPQHF

v_gene: TRBV6-5
d_gene: NA
CDR3aa: CASSYPEEAQPQHF

v_gene: TRBV3-1
d_gene: NA
CDR3aa: CASSQDRDYEQYF

v_gene: TRBV20-1
d_gene: NA
CDR3aa: CSATRPTEAFF

v_gene: TRBV29-1
d_gene: TRBD1
CDR3aa: CSVGQGAYEQYF

v_gene: TRBV18
d_gene: NA
CDR3aa: CASSSRGNTGELFF

v_gene: TRBV10-1
d_gene: NA
CDR3aa: CASSEGAWETQYF